This TCR beta chain stems from a study of early T cells in non-severe SARS-CoV-2 infection. Study context: Unsorted whole blood bulk RNA was sequenced, with unpaired chains.

Individual cDNA molecules each received unique molecular identifiers attached to them. TCRdb reprocessed the 5' RACE reads via MiXCR and lists one record per CDR3 protein. The profile covers 55,000 to 65,000 distinct CDR3 sequences, with roughly 10% appearing a single time and 1.5% to 2% taken by the ten largest. Trimming pared 3 bases from V and 1 base from J, leaving 12 bases between. In germline, CDR1 is SQVTM, CDR2 ANQGSEA. The CDR3 runs to 14 residues. The V gene is TRBV29-1, the J gene TRBJ1-1; D gene ambiguous. The TCR comes from an adult who was a healthcare worker with PCR-confirmed SARS-CoV-2 infection or an uninfected control (not recorded which). Source material: whole blood. The CDR3 DNA reads as TGCAGCGTTGAGGGAATCGCCGGGAACACTGAAGCTTTCTTT. Translated, it gives CSVEGIAGNTEAFF.